This T cell receptor beta chain comes out of a study of blood T cell repertoires in COVID-19. Study-level information: COVID-19 samples collected from the United States, Italy and Spain covered acute and convalescent phases. PBMCs, B-cell-depleted T cells, or T cells were the source of the cDNA or gDNA that made up the material.

In the authors' methods: Reference gene primer amplification in the assay estimated nucleated cell counts. This table comes from immunoSEQ multiplex PCR, and its TCRdb copy is limited to in-frame clones, with some not included. That table is the source of V, J and clone size, and D and trimming were worked out from the DNA. The sample holds about 200,000 clones, approximately 87% seen once. CDR1 and CDR2 (germline): SGHKS, YYEKEE (reference sequence). This CDR3 has 13 amino acids. With 0 bases removed from V and 7 bases from J, the gap between germline ends came to 10 bases. The V call is TRBV5-5, the J call TRBJ2-5; D may be TRBD2 (7 bases). The sequenced sample was peripheral blood. This clonotype originated in a woman between 45 and 65 years old with acute or convalescent COVID-19. The CDR3: CASSLEAGATQYF. In DNA, the CDR3 is TGTGCCAGCAGCTTGGAGGCGGGGGCGACCCAGTACTTC.